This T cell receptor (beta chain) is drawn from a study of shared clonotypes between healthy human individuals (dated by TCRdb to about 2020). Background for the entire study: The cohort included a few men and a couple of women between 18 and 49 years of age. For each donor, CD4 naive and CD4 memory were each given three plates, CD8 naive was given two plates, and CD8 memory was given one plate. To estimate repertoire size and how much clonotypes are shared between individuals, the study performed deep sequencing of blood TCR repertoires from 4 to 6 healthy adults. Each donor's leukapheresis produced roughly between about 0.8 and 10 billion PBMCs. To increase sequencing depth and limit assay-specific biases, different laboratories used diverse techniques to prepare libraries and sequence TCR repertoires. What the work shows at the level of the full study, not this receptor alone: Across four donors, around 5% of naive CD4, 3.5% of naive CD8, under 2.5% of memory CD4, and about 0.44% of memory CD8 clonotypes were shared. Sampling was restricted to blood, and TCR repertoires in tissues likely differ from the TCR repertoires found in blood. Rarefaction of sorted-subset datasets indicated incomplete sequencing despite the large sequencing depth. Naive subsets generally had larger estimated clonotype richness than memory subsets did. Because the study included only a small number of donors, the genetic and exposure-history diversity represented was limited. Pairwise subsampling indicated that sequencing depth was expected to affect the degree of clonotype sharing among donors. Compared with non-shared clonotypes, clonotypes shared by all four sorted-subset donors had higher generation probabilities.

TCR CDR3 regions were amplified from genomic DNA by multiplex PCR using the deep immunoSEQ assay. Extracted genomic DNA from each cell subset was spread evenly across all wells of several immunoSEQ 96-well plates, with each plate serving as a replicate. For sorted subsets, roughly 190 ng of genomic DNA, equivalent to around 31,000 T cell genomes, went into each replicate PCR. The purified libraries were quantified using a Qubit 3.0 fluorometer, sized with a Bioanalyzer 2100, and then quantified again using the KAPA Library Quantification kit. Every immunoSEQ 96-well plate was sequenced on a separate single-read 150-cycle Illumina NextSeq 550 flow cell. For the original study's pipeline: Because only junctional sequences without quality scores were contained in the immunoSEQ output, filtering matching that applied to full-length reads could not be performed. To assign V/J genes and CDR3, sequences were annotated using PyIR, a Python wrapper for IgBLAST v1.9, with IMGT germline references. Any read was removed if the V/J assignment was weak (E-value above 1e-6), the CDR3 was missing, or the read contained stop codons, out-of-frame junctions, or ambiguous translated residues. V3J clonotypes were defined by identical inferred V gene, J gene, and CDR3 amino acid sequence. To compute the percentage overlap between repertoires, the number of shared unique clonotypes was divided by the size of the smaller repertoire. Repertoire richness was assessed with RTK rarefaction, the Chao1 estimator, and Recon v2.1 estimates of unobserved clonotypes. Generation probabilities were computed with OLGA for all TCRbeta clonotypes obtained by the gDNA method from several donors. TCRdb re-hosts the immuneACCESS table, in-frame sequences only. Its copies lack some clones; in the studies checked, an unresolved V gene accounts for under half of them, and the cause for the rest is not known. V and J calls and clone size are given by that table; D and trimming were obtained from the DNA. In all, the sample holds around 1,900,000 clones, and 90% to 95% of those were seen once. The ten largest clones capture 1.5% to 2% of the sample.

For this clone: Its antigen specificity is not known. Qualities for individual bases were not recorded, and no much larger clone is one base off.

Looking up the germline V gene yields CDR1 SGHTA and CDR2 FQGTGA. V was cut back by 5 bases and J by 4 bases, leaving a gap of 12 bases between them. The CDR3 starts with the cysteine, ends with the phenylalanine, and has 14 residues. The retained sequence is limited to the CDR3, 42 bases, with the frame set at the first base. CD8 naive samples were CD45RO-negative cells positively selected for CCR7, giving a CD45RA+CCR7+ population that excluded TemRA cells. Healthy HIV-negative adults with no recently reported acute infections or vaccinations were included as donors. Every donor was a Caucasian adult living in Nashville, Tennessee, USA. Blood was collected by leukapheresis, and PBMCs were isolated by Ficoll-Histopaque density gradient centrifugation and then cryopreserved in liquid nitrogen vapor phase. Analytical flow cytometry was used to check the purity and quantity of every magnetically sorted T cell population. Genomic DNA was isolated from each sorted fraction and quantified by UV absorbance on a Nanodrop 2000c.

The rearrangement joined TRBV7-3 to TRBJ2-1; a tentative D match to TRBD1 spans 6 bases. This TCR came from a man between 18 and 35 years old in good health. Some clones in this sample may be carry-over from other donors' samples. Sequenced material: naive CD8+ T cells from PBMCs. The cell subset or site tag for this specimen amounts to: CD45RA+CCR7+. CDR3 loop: CASSPGVVYNEQFF. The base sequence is TGTGCCAGCAGCCCAGGGGTGGTATACAATGAGCAGTTCTTC.